This is a list of T cell receptor beta chains from one sample in a study of T cell repertoires in cytomegalovirus infection. One entry per CDR3 protein results from TCRdb running MiXCR on the reads. The data contain more than 500,000 distinct CDR3 sequences, more than 15% of them seen just once; the ten biggest clones take up about 24%. The sequenced material came from CD8+ T cells from PBMCs. These receptors all stem from a human donor in good health (CMV status not recorded). Some clones in this sample may be carry-over from other donors' samples. Each CDR3 is given with its conserved first and last residue. D genes are given only for firm matches. The size entry is marked missing in some rows and otherwise reads once, few, many or a size class.

clone_size,j_call,d_call,v_call,cdr3_aa,cdr3_nt
many,TRBJ2-3,TRBD2,TRBV6-5,CASSYRREDPSYTQYF,TGTGCCAGCAGTTACAGGCGGGAGGACCCCAGTTATACGCAGTATTTT
many,TRBJ2-3,TRBD2,TRBV5-5,CASSPGTSGGEDTQYF,TGTGCCAGCAGCCCAGGGACTAGCGGGGGGGAGGATACGCAGTATTTT
NA,TRBJ2-4,NA,TRBV9,CASSARGENIQYF,TGTGCCAGCAGCGCCCGCGGAGAAAACATTCAGTACTTC
NA,TRBJ2-5,TRBD1,TRBV28,CASSPGQGARETQYF,TGTGCCAGCAGTCCAGGACAGGGGGCGCGAGAGACCCAGTACTTC
few,TRBJ1-3,NA,TRBV15,CATSRDGSSGNTIYF,TGTGCCACCAGCAGAGATGGCAGCTCTGGAAACACCATATATTTT
many,TRBJ2-5,TRBD2,TRBV6-5,CASSSEIANSGRLQETQYF,TGTGCCAGCAGTTCCGAAATCGCGAATAGCGGGAGACTACAAGAGACCCAGTACTTC
few,TRBJ2-3,TRBD1,TRBV24-1,CATSDSPGQGVTDTQYF,TGTGCCACCAGTGATTCCCCGGGACAGGGGGTCACAGATACGCAGTATTTT
NA,TRBJ1-2,NA,TRBV6-5,CASSYKEGLALVYGYTF,TGTGCCAGCAGTTACAAGGAGGGGCTCGCATTGGTCTATGGCTACACCTTC
few,TRBJ2-5,TRBD1,TRBV6-5,CASSPTGTGLGETQYF,TGTGCCAGCAGTCCGACCGGGACAGGGTTGGGCGAGACCCAGTACTTC
few,TRBJ1-1,NA,TRBV5-1,CASSFSQGLNTEAFF,TGCGCCAGCAGCTTTTCGCAGGGGTTGAACACTGAAGCTTTCTTT
NA,TRBJ1-2,NA,TRBV12-5,CASGLGQSHYGYTF,TGTGCTAGTGGTTTGGGACAGTCTCACTATGGCTACACCTTC
many,TRBJ2-1,NA,TRBV11-2,CASSRLVVNEQFF,TGTGCCAGCAGTAGACTAGTAGTGAATGAGCAGTTCTTC
many,TRBJ2-7,TRBD1,TRBV5-5,CASSPGQTSYEQYF,TGTGCCAGCAGTCCGGGACAGACCTCCTACGAGCAGTACTTC
NA,TRBJ1-1,NA,TRBV28,CASRHRLNTEAFF,TGTGCCAGCAGACACAGGTTGAACACTGAAGCTTTCTTT
NA,TRBJ1-6,TRBD1,TRBV4-1,CASSHAQGAGNSPLHF,TGCGCCAGCAGCCATGCACAGGGGGCTGGGAATTCACCCCTCCACTTT
NA,TRBJ1-6,NA,TRBV4-1,CASSPGRTNSPLHF,TGCGCCAGCAGCCCCGGGCGAACTAATTCACCCCTCCACTTT
NA,TRBJ2-1,NA,TRBV3-1,CASSHENEQFF,TGTGCCAGCAGCCATGAGAATGAGCAGTTCTTC
many,TRBJ2-4,TRBD1,TRBV10-1,CASSVAGTGGIAKNIQYF,TGCGCCAGCAGTGTTGCGGGGACAGGGGGCATCGCCAAAAACATTCAGTACTTC
NA,TRBJ2-7,NA,TRBV20-1,CSARDTQGEVDEQYF,TGCAGTGCTAGAGATACCCAGGGGGAGGTTGACGAGCAGTACTTC
NA,TRBJ1-4,NA,TRBV6-2/TRBV6-3,CASRSLDTNHGELFF,TGTGCCAGCAGATCCTTGGACACCAACCATGGGGAACTGTTTTTT
NA,TRBJ1-3,NA,TRBV6-1,CASSSNPGQGNTIYF,TGTGCCAGCAGTTCAAACCCGGGACAAGGAAACACCATATATTTT
many,TRBJ2-3,NA,TRBV7-2,CASSFHGRGVLDTDTQYF,TGTGCCAGCAGCTTTCACGGGAGAGGGGTCCTGGACACAGATACGCAGTATTTT
once,TRBJ2-7,NA,TRBV28,CASNQGDEQYF,TGTGCCAGCAATCAGGGAGACGAGCAGTACTTC
NA,TRBJ2-7,NA,TRBV6-2/TRBV6-3,CASSPEEGYEQYF,TGTGCCAGCAGCCCTGAAGAAGGTTACGAGCAGTACTTC
many,TRBJ2-6,NA,TRBV27,CASSLLGGANVLTF,TGTGCCAGCAGTCTCCTTGGGGGGGCCAACGTCCTGACTTTC
many,TRBJ2-7,NA,TRBV7-2,CASSGGHRSYEQYF,TGTGCCAGCAGCGGGGGACACCGCTCCTACGAGCAGTACTTC
NA,TRBJ1-1,NA,TRBV19,CASSVKPGQLMNNEAFF,TGTGCTAGTAGTGTGAAACCCGGGCAGCTCATGAACAATGAAGCTTTCTTT